The 23 T cell receptor beta chains in this list originate from one sample, sequenced in a study of T-cell memory formation after mild COVID-19. MiXCR, applied by TCRdb to the 5' RACE reads, yields one record per CDR3 protein. The data hold 200,000 to 300,000 distinct CDR3 sequences, with 15% observed a single time. The sequenced sample consisted of PBMCs or a T cell subset sorted from them (not recorded which). These receptors all come from an adult woman who had mild COVID-19 (a few samples of this study predate the infection). Cell type and time point are not known.

The DNA of the CDR3 is TGTGCCAGCAGTTACTCGGGGGACCCAAATTCACCCCTCCACTTT. This encodes CASSYSGDPNSPLHF. This chain links TRBV6-5 with TRBJ1-6; D perhaps matches TRBD1 (5 bases). This CDR3 spans 15 amino acids. V lost 0 bases, J lost 7 bases, and 10 bases lay in between. Per germline, CDR1 MNHEY and CDR2 SVGAGI.

This clonotype was counted at least ten times. The CDR3 DNA is TGTGCCAGCAGTTTCCTACAGAACTACGAGCAGTACTTC. Translated, it gives CASSFLQNYEQYF. V is TRBV12-3 or TRBV12-4 and J is TRBJ2-7; D is undetermined. V was pared by 3 bases and J by 3 bases, with 9 bases between. The CDR3 loop spans 13 amino acids.

The genes are TRBV12-3 or TRBV12-4 and TRBJ2-7, with 15 bases matching TRBD2. The CDR3 loop spans 13 amino acids. With V trimmed by 9 bases and J by 4 bases, 1 base remained unmatched. The CDR3 sequence is CASGLAGGYEQYF. The DNA of the CDR3 is TGTGCCAGTGGACTAGCGGGAGGGTACGAGCAGTACTTC.

This clonotype was detected many times. The V gene is TRBV5-1, the J gene TRBJ1-1; possible D gene TRBD1, 6 bases. Trimming took 6 bases from V and 2 from J, leaving 11 bases between them. Germline V gene data show CDR1 as SGHRS and CDR2 as YFSETQ. The CDR3 loop spans 13 amino acids. The CDR3 bases are TGCGCCAGCACCCGACAGGATAACACTGAAGCTTTCTTT. Residues: CASTRQDNTEAFF.

This clonotype was recorded a few times. The rearrangement joins TRBV25-1 to TRBJ2-5, with 8 nucleotides matching TRBD2. The CDR3 consists of 13 residues. The germline V gene has CDR1 MGHDK and CDR2 SYGVNS. V lost 5 bases, J lost 5 bases, and 4 bases stayed unmatched. The CDR3 coding sequence is TGTGCCAGCAGTCACGGGGGGGGCGAGACCCAGTACTTC. As protein: CASSHGGGETQYF.

The sample holds many counts of this clonotype. CDR3 nucleotides: TGTGCCAGCAGCTTAGGAGAACGCAGCAATCAGCCCCAGCATTTT. As protein: CASSLGERSNQPQHF. The rearrangement links TRBV7-8 to TRBJ1-5; D call uncertain. The germline CDR1 and CDR2 sequences are SGHVS and FQNEAQ. The CDR3 loop spans 15 amino acids. V was cut by 1 base and J by 1 base, with 8 bases left in between.

The V gene is TRBV9, the J gene TRBJ2-7; 12 bases fit TRBD2. This CDR3 is 17 amino acids long. The J segment lost 0 bases and the V segment lost 2 bases, leaving 6 bases of the junction unmatched. Germline assignment: CDR1 SGDLS and CDR2 YYNGEE. The CDR3 nucleotides read TGTGCCAGCAGCGTCGGACTAGCGGGGCTTAGCTCCTACGAGCAGTACTTC. This sequence encodes CASSVGLAGLSSYEQYF. The full variable domain, completed using reference TRBV9 and TRBJ2-7, is DSGVTQTPKHLITATGQRVTLRCSPRSGDLSVYWYQQSLDQGLQFLIQYYNGEERAKGNILERFSAQQFPDLHSELNLSSLELGDSALYFCASSVGLAGLSSYEQYFGPGTRLTVT.

This clonotype was picked up a small number of times. Written as DNA, the CDR3 is TGTGCCAGCAGACCACAGGGGGGCTACGAGCAGTACTTC. The encoded protein is CASRPQGGYEQYF. The chain couples TRBV6-2 or TRBV6-3 to TRBJ2-7; TRBD1 matches 8 bases. CDR3 size: 13 residues. Unmatched junction bases numbered 4, after V lost 6 bases and J lost 3 bases. Germline V CDR1 and CDR2: MNHEY, SVGEGT.

The chain carries TRBV5-1 and TRBJ1-1, with TRBD1 identical over 8 bases. CDR1 SGHRS and CDR2 YFSETQ come from the germline V gene. The CDR3 is made up of 13 amino acids. Trimming at V came to 7 bases and at J to 6 bases, leaving 8 bases not matched to a gene. The CDR3 sequence: CASRMQGAAEAFF. The CDR3 DNA reads TGCGCCAGCCGCATGCAGGGGGCTGCTGAAGCTTTCTTT.

The chain is built from TRBV27 and TRBJ2-3, with D maybe TRBD2 (6 bases). Per the germline V gene, CDR1 is MNHEY and CDR2 is SMNVEV (reference sequence). Trimming removed 6 bases from V and 2 bases from J, with 15 bases in between. The CDR3 covers 15 residues. The CDR3 region has the DNA TGTGCCAGCAGCGCCGATGGCGGGATCACAGATACGCAGTATTTT. Amino acid sequence: CASSADGGITDTQYF.

In its sample, this clonotype was seen many times. V usage is TRBV5-3 and J usage is TRBJ1-5; no definite D call. TRBV5-3 is recorded as an ORF, its role being uncertain. The V end was cut by 3 bases, the J end by 4 bases, with 5 bases between. CDR3 length equals 12 residues. CDR3 in DNA: TGTGCCAGAAGCTGCCCAAATCAGCCCCAGCATTTT. Its protein is CARSCPNQPQHF.

The rearrangement uses TRBV11-2 and TRBJ1-1; D not resolved. The CDR3 runs to 13 residues. The ends were cut back, 1 base at V and 1 base at J, with 4 bases in the middle. Germline-derived CDR1 and CDR2 are SGHAT and FQNNGV. CDR3 residues: CASSLVWNTEAFF. The CDR3 DNA is TGTGCCAGCAGCTTAGTTTGGAACACTGAAGCTTTCTTT.

This clonotype has more than one count but fewer than ten. This chain connects TRBV10-3 to TRBJ1-1; possibly TRBD1 for D (6 bases). This CDR3 is 16 amino acids long. Looked up from germline, CDR1 is ENHRY and CDR2 is SYGVKD. V was trimmed by 0 bases and J by 5 bases, leaving 16 bases between them. CDR3 nucleotide sequence: TGTGCCATCAGTGAGTCGAAATTGGGGGGCGGAACTGAAGCTTTCTTT. Encoded protein: CAISESKLGGGTEAFF.

The chain couples TRBV9 to TRBJ2-7; 8 bases agree with TRBD2. The CDR3 contains 14 residues. The V and J ends lost 3 bases and 4 bases, in that order; junction bases with no gene match: 6. Germline V gene lookup returns CDR1 SGDLS and CDR2 YYNGEE. The CDR3 loop reads CASSERERVYEQYF. The DNA for the CDR3 is TGTGCCAGCAGCGAGCGGGAGAGAGTTTACGAGCAGTACTTC.

This clonotype was picked up a small number of times. The rearrangement joins TRBV12-3 or TRBV12-4 to TRBJ2-2; D gene unclear. Trimming removed 6 bases at V and 6 bases at J, with 11 bases between. The CDR3 has 13 residues. The CDR3 DNA follows: TGTGCCAGCAGCCTCCTAGGATCCGGGGAGCTGTTTTTT. This translates into CASSLLGSGELFF.

The sample holds a few counts of this clonotype. The chain combines TRBV27 with TRBJ1-2; 7 nucleotides line up with TRBD1. Germline CDR1 MNHEY, CDR2 SMNVEV (reference sequence). V was clipped by 0 bases and J by 4 bases; unmatched bases: 8. This CDR3 is 16 amino acids long. This CDR3 is CASSLSPIQGPYGYTF. The DNA of the CDR3 is TGTGCCAGCAGTTTATCCCCCATACAGGGGCCCTATGGCTACACCTTC.

This clonotype was seen only a few times. This chain links TRBV5-1 with TRBJ1-2; 9 bases map to TRBD1. Germline assignment: CDR1 SGHRS and CDR2 YFSETQ. V shed 0 bases, J shed 6 bases, and the junction held 3 bases outside the gene matches. This CDR3 spans 14 amino acids. The CDR3 DNA follows: TGCGCCAGCAGCTTGGGGACAGGGGTGAATGGCTACACCTTC. Protein: CASSLGTGVNGYTF.

The chain recombines TRBV19 with TRBJ2-7, with D perhaps TRBD1 or TRBD2 (5 bases each). The CDR3 has 16 residues. CDR1 is LNHDA and CDR2 is SQIVND in the germline V gene (reference sequence). Trimming left V 3 bases short and J 6 bases short, with 21 bases between. The CDR3 DNA reads as TGTGCCAGTAGTATTCAGCTAGCTGGGGCTACGGGCGAGCAGTACTTC. Protein sequence: CASSIQLAGATGEQYF.

The rearrangement uses TRBV20-1 and TRBJ2-7, with TRBD1 identical over 11 bases. Germline V gene data show CDR1 as DFQATT and CDR2 as SNEGSKA (reference sequence). J was trimmed by 0 bases and V by 1 base; bases with no gene match: 11. The length of the CDR3 is 18 residues. The CDR3 nucleotides read TGCAGTGCTAGAGGGCGAGCCCGGACAGGGGGCTTCTCCTACGAGCAGTACTTC. This encodes CSARGRARTGGFSYEQYF.

This clonotype was counted between two and nine times. Written as DNA, the CDR3 is TGTGCCAGTAACAGGGAGAACCAGCCCCAGCATTTT. Amino acids: CASNRENQPQHF. The J gene is TRBJ1-5, the V gene TRBV25-1; possibly TRBD1 for D (6 bases). The V and J ends lost 9 bases and 7 bases respectively, with 13 bases between them. The germline gives CDR1 MGHDK, CDR2 SYGVNS. This CDR3 spans 12 amino acids.

The sample holds many counts of this clonotype. V and J are TRBV9 and TRBJ2-5; 8 bases are a match to TRBD1. J gave up 7 bases and V 3 bases, and 2 bases lay outside the gene matches. Germline assignment: CDR1 SGDLS and CDR2 YYNGEE. The CDR3 has 12 amino acids. CDR3 in DNA: TGTGCCAGCAGCGGGGACAGGACGACCCAGTACTTC. Translated: CASSGDRTTQYF.

This chain uses TRBV15 with TRBJ2-7; unclear D gene. V was pared by 1 base and J by 5 bases, with 12 bases between. The germline gives CDR1 LNHNV, CDR2 YYDKDF (reference sequence). This CDR3 comprises 14 residues. The CDR3 region has the DNA TGTGCCACCAGCAGAGGGTTCACGGCCGACGAGCAGTACTTC. Its translation is CATSRGFTADEQYF.

V is TRBV2 and J is TRBJ2-5; TRBD1 or TRBD2 may be the D gene (5 bases each). This CDR3 spans 12 amino acids. V gave up 3 bases and J gave up 10 bases, with 12 bases separating them. Germline CDR1 SNHLY, CDR2 FYNNEI. The CDR3 sequence: CASSEGPAVQYF. The CDR3 DNA reads TGTGCCAGCAGTGAGGGACCCGCGGTCCAGTACTTC.